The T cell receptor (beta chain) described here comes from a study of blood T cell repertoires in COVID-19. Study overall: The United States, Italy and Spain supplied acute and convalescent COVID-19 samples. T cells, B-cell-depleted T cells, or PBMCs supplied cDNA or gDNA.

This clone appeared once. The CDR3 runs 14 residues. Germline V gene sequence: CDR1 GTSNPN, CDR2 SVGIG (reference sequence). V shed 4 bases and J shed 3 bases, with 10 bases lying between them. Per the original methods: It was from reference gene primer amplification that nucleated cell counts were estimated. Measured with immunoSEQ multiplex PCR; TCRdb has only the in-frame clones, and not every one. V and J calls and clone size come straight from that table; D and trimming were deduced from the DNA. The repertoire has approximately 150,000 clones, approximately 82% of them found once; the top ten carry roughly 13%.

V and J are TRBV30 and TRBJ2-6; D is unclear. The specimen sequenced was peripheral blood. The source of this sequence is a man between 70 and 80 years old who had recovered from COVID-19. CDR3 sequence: CAWKSLFGANVLTF. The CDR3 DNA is TGTGCCTGGAAGAGTCTTTTTGGGGCCAACGTCCTGACTTTC.